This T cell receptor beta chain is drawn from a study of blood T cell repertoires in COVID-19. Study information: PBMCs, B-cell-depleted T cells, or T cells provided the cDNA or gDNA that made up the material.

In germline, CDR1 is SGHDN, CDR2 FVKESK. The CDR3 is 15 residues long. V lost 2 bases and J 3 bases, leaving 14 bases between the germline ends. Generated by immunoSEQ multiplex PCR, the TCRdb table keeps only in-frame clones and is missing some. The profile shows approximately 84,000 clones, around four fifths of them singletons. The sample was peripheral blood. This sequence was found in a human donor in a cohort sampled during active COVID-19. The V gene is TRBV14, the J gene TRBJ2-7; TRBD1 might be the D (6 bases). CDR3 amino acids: CASSQKGVDYYEQYF. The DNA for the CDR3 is TGTGCCAGCAGCCAAAAGGGGGTGGATTACTACGAGCAGTACTTC.